This is a list of T cell receptor beta chains from one sample in a study of cytomegalovirus exposure and HLA in healthy donors. This table comes from immunoSEQ multiplex PCR, and its TCRdb copy is limited to in-frame clones, with some not included. The table records approximately 140,000 clones, 70% to 90% of them present only once. The sample was PBMCs. These receptors all come from a boy younger than 18 in good health and CMV-seronegative. Each CDR3 is given with its conserved first and last residue. Each record gives: clone size, V gene, D gene, J gene, CDR3 DNA, CDR3 protein. The D gene is left open where the match is weak. The listing skips clone size in some rows; elsewhere it reads once, few, many or a size class.

-	TRBV5-4	-	TRBJ1-1	TGTGCCAGCTCCCCCGGGGGTAACACTGAAGCTTTCTTT	CASSPGGNTEAFF
few	TRBV4-3	-	TRBJ2-7	TGCGCCAGCAGCCAAGATCGGGAGACCAGCCCCTACGAGCAGTACTTC	CASSQDRETSPYEQYF
-	TRBV7-2	-	TRBJ1-1	TGTGCCAGCAGCCCCACAAACCCTGAAGCTTTCTTT	CASSPTNPEAFF
-	TRBV11-3	TRBD2	TRBJ2-2	TGTGCCAGCAGCTTGGGGACTAGCGTAGAGAACACCGGGGAGCTGTTTTTT	CASSLGTSVENTGELFF
once	TRBV5-4	TRBD1	TRBJ2-7	TGTGCCAGCAGCTTGATAACAGGGGGCCAGGACGAGCAGTACTTC	CASSLITGGQDEQYF
-	TRBV6-1	-	TRBJ2-7	TGTGCCAGCAGCGAAACCCCAGAAACCTACGAGCAGTACTTC	CASSETPETYEQYF
-	TRBV4-2	-	TRBJ1-3	TGTGCCAGCAGCCTTACCGACAGCTCTGGAAACACCATATATTTT	CASSLTDSSGNTIYF
-	TRBV29-1	-	TRBJ2-1	TGCAGCGTTGAAGGAGGCCTACCCACCTACAATGAGCAGTTCTTC	CSVEGGLPTYNEQFF
-	TRBV18	-	TRBJ2-2	TGTGCCAGCTCACCAATACTAGTTATGAACACCGGGGAGCTGTTTTTT	CASSPILVMNTGELFF
-	TRBV7-9	-	TRBJ2-7	TGTGCCAGCAGCCAAGGGGGAGGGGAGCAGTACTTC	CASSQGGGEQYF
-	TRBV25-1	-	TRBJ1-5	TGTGCCAGCGCGGGGGCACCTAATCAGCCCCAGCATTTT	CASAGAPNQPQHF
-	TRBV2	-	TRBJ1-4	TGTGCCAGCAAAGGCACCCTCGACATGGATGAAAAACTGTTTTTT	CASKGTLDMDEKLFF
-	TRBV5-6	TRBD2	TRBJ2-5	TGTGCCAGCAGCTGGCCGGGCTCACCCGGGCCGGGGGGCCAAGAGACCCAGTACTTC	CASSWPGSPGPGGQETQYF
-	TRBV30	-	TRBJ2-7	TGTGCCCTGAGGCGACGCGGAGGGGAGATTCCCTACGAGCAGTACTTC	CALRRRGGEIPYEQYF
-	TRBV5-1	TRBD2	TRBJ2-7	TGCGCCAGCAGCTCCGGGACTAGCGGTTCCTACGAGCAGTACTTC	CASSSGTSGSYEQYF
-	TRBV7-6	TRBD2	TRBJ2-1	TGTGCCAGCAGCTCCCCCTCCGGGACTAGCGGGGGGAGCTCCTACAATGAGCAGTTCTTC	CASSSPSGTSGGSSYNEQFF
-	TRBV5-4	TRBD1	TRBJ1-3	TGTGCCAGCAGCTTGGTTCCAGGGGGTGGTCTACCAAACACCATATATTTT	CASSLVPGGGLPNTIYF
-	TRBV2	-	TRBJ1-4	TGTGCCAGTAGCAGTAAGCACGTCGCAGGGAATGAAAAACTGTTTTTT	CASSSKHVAGNEKLFF
-	TRBV4-1	-	TRBJ2-7	TGCGCCAGCAGCCAAGTAATAGCTGGCGAGCAGTACTTC	CASSQVIAGEQYF
-	TRBV6-1	-	TRBJ1-1	TGTGCCAGTTATGACACTGAAGCTTTCTTT	CASYDTEAFF
once	TRBV29-1	TRBD2	TRBJ2-1	TGCAGCGGAGTCCCCCTTTTCAGCGGGAGCCAAACCACTTCCTACAATGAGCAGTTCTTC	CSGVPLFSGSQTTSYNEQFF
-	TRBV7-2	-	TRBJ1-3	TGTGCCAGCAGCCTCCGACAATCCGGAAACACCATATATTTT	CASSLRQSGNTIYF
-	TRBV4-2	-	TRBJ1-3	TGTGCCAGCAGCCAGGTCCAAAGAAGCCCCTCTGGAAACACCATATATTTT	CASSQVQRSPSGNTIYF
-	TRBV4-1	-	TRBJ2-7	TGCGCCAGCAGCCAGGGTCATGAGACAGCGAACTCCTACGAGCAGTACTTC	CASSQGHETANSYEQYF
-	TRBV29-1	-	TRBJ2-5	TGCAGCGTGAGTACTAGCAACCAAGAGACCCAGTACTTC	CSVSTSNQETQYF
-	TRBV4-1	TRBD2	TRBJ2-5	TGCGCCAGCAGCAAAGACGGTTTGCGGGGGGGAGAGACCCAGTACTTC	CASSKDGLRGGETQYF
once	TRBV5-1	TRBD1	TRBJ2-7	TGCGCCAGCAAGACAGGGTTGGTGAGCGAGCAGTACTTC	CASKTGLVSEQYF
-	TRBV5-4	-	TRBJ2-3	TGTGCCAGCAGCTTGGACGGGGGGCGAGATACGCAGTATTTT	CASSLDGGRDTQYF
-	TRBV9	TRBD1	TRBJ1-5	TGTGCCAGCAGCGCCAGGACAGGGGTGGATCAGCCCCAGCATTTT	CASSARTGVDQPQHF
-	TRBV6-6	TRBD1	TRBJ2-7	TGTGCCAGCAGTTACCAGGGACAGGGTATTTACGAGCAGTACTTC	CASSYQGQGIYEQYF
-	TRBV2	-	TRBJ2-3	TGTGCCGGGGGGGAAAGGGGGACGGCCGATACGCAGTATTTT	CAGGERGTADTQYF
-	TRBV6-4	-	TRBJ2-6	TGTGCCAGCAGCCAATCAGGATCTGGGGCCAACGTCCTGACTTTC	CASSQSGSGANVLTF
-	TRBV11-2	-	TRBJ2-3	TGTGCCAGCAGCTTAGACGTGTCCGGGATCGCAGATACGCAGTATTTT	CASSLDVSGIADTQYF
-	TRBV27	TRBD1	TRBJ1-3	TGTGCCAGCAGTCTAGGGGGCGGCTCTGGAAACACCATATATTTT	CASSLGGGSGNTIYF
-	TRBV9	-	TRBJ1-3	TGTGCCAGCAGCGAACCCTACTCTGGAAACACCATATATTTT	CASSEPYSGNTIYF
-	TRBV5-5	TRBD1	TRBJ1-2	TGTGCCAGCAGCCTGGACAGGGTCGACTACACCTTC	CASSLDRVDYTF